These 12 T cell receptor beta chains were sequenced from one sample in a study of long-term antiretroviral therapy in people with HIV. Running of the v3.0 immunoSEQ assay took place at survey level. The data were produced by immunoSEQ multiplex PCR, yet TCRdb's version contains in-frame clones alone and is incomplete. The table shows about 23,000 clones, with approximately 80% occurring only once. The sample was unsorted PBMCs, taken 0.3 years after starting antiretroviral therapy. These receptors were taken from a man aged 50-60 years with HIV.

The rearrangement joins TRBV5-1 to TRBJ2-7; TRBD2 agrees at 11 bases. This CDR3 contains 17 residues. V gave up 0 bases and J gave up 5 bases; unmatched junction bases: 10. Germline V lookup: CDR1 SGHRS, CDR2 YFSETQ. The CDR3 DNA reads as TGCGCCAGCAGCTTGGAAACTAGCGGGAGAGGCCAACACGAGCAGTACTTC. This sequence encodes CASSLETSGRGQHEQYF. Complete variable domain (other parts from reference TRBV5-1 and TRBJ2-7): KAGVTQTPRYLIKTRGQQVTLSCSPISGHRSVSWYQQTPGQGLQFLFEYFSETQRNKGNFPGRFSGRQFSNSRSEMNVSTLELGDSALYLCASSLETSGRGQHEQYFGPGTRLTVT.

The genes are TRBV30 and TRBJ2-1; D perhaps matches TRBD2 (6 bases). The germline V gene encodes CDR1 GTSNPN and CDR2 SVGIG (reference sequence). This CDR3 spans 12 amino acids. Deletions cut 4 bases from V and 8 bases from J, with 12 bases between. This chain's CDR3 is CAWTSGHHEQFF. The CDR3 DNA reads as TGTGCCTGGACCAGCGGGCACCATGAGCAGTTCTTC.

This clone was seen a handful of times. The rearrangement joins TRBV19 to TRBJ1-6, with D maybe TRBD1 (5 bases). There are 14 residues in the CDR3. Germline values: CDR1 LNHDA, CDR2 SQIVND (reference sequence). The V end lost 10 bases, the J end lost 2 bases, and 12 bases lay between the germline ends. The CDR3 bases are TGTGCCACCACGAGGGACCCCTATAATTCACCCCTCCACTTT. Translated: CATTRDPYNSPLHF.

The J gene is TRBJ1-2, the V gene TRBV11-2; weak D call: TRBD1 (6 bases). Trimming removed 3 bases from V and 5 bases from J, with 19 bases in between. This CDR3 is built from 16 residues. CDR1 and CDR2 (germline): SGHAT, FQNNGV. The CDR3 DNA reads as TGTGCCAGCAGCTTCTGGACAGCCTCCGGATCATATGGCTACACCTTC. This translates into CASSFWTASGSYGYTF.

The chain uses TRBV5-5 and TRBJ1-1, with D unclear. Germline V CDR1 and CDR2: SGHKS, YYEKEE (reference sequence). CDR3 length: 13 residues. The ends were cut back, 0 bases at V and 8 bases at J, with 11 bases in the middle. The CDR3 is CASSLVGYSEAFF. The DNA for the CDR3 is TGTGCCAGCAGCTTGGTAGGGTACTCCGAAGCTTTCTTT.

The rearrangement uses TRBV13 and TRBJ2-6, with no clear D. This CDR3 region has 16 residues. Trimming left V 1 base short and J 4 bases short, with 11 bases between. Germline CDR1 is PRHDT and CDR2 is FYEKMQ (reference sequence). The CDR3 DNA is TGTGCCAGCAGCTTAGCCCCCTTCGAAGGGGCCAACGTCCTGACTTTC. Translating gives CASSLAPFEGANVLTF.

This clone appeared a few times. The CDR3 nucleotides read TGCAGTGCTCGCGACTTCTATGGCTACACCTTC. Amino acids: CSARDFYGYTF. This chain uses TRBV20-1 with TRBJ1-2; D gene unclear. Per the germline V gene, CDR1 is DFQATT and CDR2 is SNEGSKA (reference sequence). The V gene lost 5 bases and the J gene lost 4 bases, with 8 bases spanning the gap. The length of the CDR3 is 11 residues.

The chain couples TRBV28 to TRBJ1-2, with D possibly TRBD1 on 5 matching bases. The CDR3 covers 15 residues. Germline V lookup: CDR1 MDHEN, CDR2 SYDVKM. The V end was cut by 3 bases, the J end by 2 bases, with 13 bases between. The CDR3 region is CASSLGDVTNYGYTF. The CDR3 bases are TGTGCCAGCAGTTTGGGGGACGTAACGAACTATGGCTACACCTTC.

The gene calls are TRBV6-1 and TRBJ2-1; D is possibly TRBD1 (6 bases). Trimming took off 4 bases at V and 2 bases at J, with 9 bases between the two ends. CDR1 MNHNS and CDR2 SASEGT come from the germline V gene. The CDR3 covers 14 residues. The CDR3 reads CASSGYRAYNEQFF. In DNA, the CDR3 is TGTGCCAGCAGTGGGTACAGGGCCTACAATGAGCAGTTCTTC.

The chain uses TRBV28 and TRBJ1-4, with 8 bases that match TRBD1. V shed 6 bases and J 7 bases; nucleotides not matched to a gene: 7. The CDR3 is 14 residues long. CDR1 and CDR2 (germline): MDHEN, SYDVKM. The CDR3 is CASSLTGVFEKLFF. For the CDR3, the DNA is TGTGCCAGCAGCCTGACAGGGGTGTTTGAAAAACTGTTTTTT.

The V gene is TRBV30, the J gene TRBJ1-3; D may be TRBD1 (5 bases). The CDR3 has 14 amino acids. The V gene lost 3 bases and the J gene lost 0 bases, with 9 bases spanning the gap. The V gene's germline CDR1 is GTSNPN and CDR2 SVGIG (reference sequence). The CDR3 spells CAWRYGTSGNTIYF. The DNA for the CDR3 is TGTGCCTGGAGATACGGGACCTCTGGAAACACCATATATTTT.

This clone was detected only once. The chain combines TRBV4-3 with TRBJ1-2; D is unclear. CDR1 LGHNA and CDR2 YSLEER come from the germline V gene. The CDR3 has 14 amino acids. Between the trimmed V and J ends, which lost 6 bases and 5 bases, there was a span of 16 bases. CDR3: CASSHTPEAYGYTF. Written as DNA, the CDR3 is TGCGCCAGCAGTCATACCCCAGAGGCTTATGGCTACACCTTC.